Each of the 3 T cell receptor beta chains below was sequenced from the same sample in a study of regulatory dendritic cells for organ transplantation. Measured with immunoSEQ multiplex PCR; TCRdb has only the in-frame clones, and not every one. Among 4,000 or so clones listed, around 71% were seen once. These receptors' targets are unknown. Allogeneic regulatory or mature dendritic cells were co-cultured for 5 days with CFSE-labeled sorted T cells at 1:10. The specimen sequenced was memory CD8+ T cells from blood cultured with dendritic cells. Subset here: CD45RO+ memory T cells. These TCRs come from a human donor in good health.

The chain uses TRBV29-1 and TRBJ2-1; D is unclear. Germline V lookup: CDR1 SQVTM, CDR2 ANQGSEA. The CDR3 consists of 14 residues. Between the trimmed V and J ends, which lost 4 bases and 3 bases, there was a span of 13 bases. CDR3 nucleotide sequence: TGCAGCGTTGGACGGACGAGTGACTACAATGAGCAGTTCTTC. Its translation: CSVGRTSDYNEQFF.

V and J are TRBV6-5 and TRBJ1-2; D not resolved. The CDR3 is made up of 15 amino acids. V was cut by 1 base and J by 4 bases, with 13 bases left in between. Per the germline V gene, CDR1 is MNHEY and CDR2 is SVGAGI. The chain's CDR3 is CASSYFAGQSYGYTF. As DNA, the CDR3 is TGTGCCAGCAGTTACTTCGCAGGTCAGAGCTATGGCTACACCTTC.

The genes are TRBV5-1 and TRBJ2-1; tentatively, D is TRBD2 (6 bases). V was clipped by 1 base and J by 9 bases, with 20 bases between them. The germline V gene encodes CDR1 SGHRS and CDR2 YFSETQ. CDR3 length: 16 residues. This CDR3 reads CASSLNLATGMVEQFF. The CDR3 bases are TGCGCCAGCAGCTTGAATCTAGCGACGGGTATGGTTGAGCAGTTCTTC.